This T cell receptor beta chain was captured in a study of blood T cell repertoires in COVID-19 (dated by TCRdb to 2020 to 2022). General notes on the study: Collaborator samples came from the United States, Italy and Spain and covered acute and convalescent phases of COVID-19. Samples came from the ongoing ImmuneRACE study (first 160 participants) plus 1,254 subjects from 6 global collaborators. The material from the prospective study consisted of cDNA or gDNA derived from T cells, B-cell-depleted T cells, or PBMCs. Subjects who had been exposed to COVID-19, were actively infected with it, or had recovered from it provided the deeply sampled blood TCRbeta repertoires that made up the dataset. Sample metadata almost always included a de-identified subject ID, COVID-19 status, age in years and sex. The repertoires were released in a freely available public database meant as a resource for research on the immune response to SARS-CoV-2. Where available, HLA class I and class II types were obtained from metadata supplied by the sample provider rather than from assay-based typing.

The CDR3 contains 16 residues, cysteine and phenylalanine counted. The read is trimmed to its CDR3 DNA, 48 bases read in frame from base 1. V is cut back by 0 bases and J by 4 bases, with 6 bases in the junction unmatched. The CDR1 and CDR2 encoded by the germline V gene are KGHDR and SFDVKD. Here is what the overall study found, with its caveats: How much clinical and demographic metadata was included differed by source and by participant, and the metadata was provided uncurated.

TCRbeta CDR3 regions were amplified from genomic DNA using the immunoSEQ Assay, a bias-controlled multiplex PCR. In the paper's pipeline: The number of nucleated cells in each sample was estimated from the amplification of reference gene primers within the assay. To quantify the absolute abundance of each unique TCRbeta CDR3 rearrangement, sequence reads were collapsed and filtered. For each sample, productive Simpson clonality was calculated as the square root of Simpson's diversity index across productive rearrangements. TCRdb took this table from immuneACCESS and kept in-frame rearrangements with V and J called. Such tables lack part of the clones; where checked against another copy, unresolved V genes explain under half of the gap, and the rest is unexplained. The V and J calls and the clone size are those of that table, but D and trimming were determined from the DNA. In all, the sample holds about 83,000 clones, and around 85% of those were seen once. The ten top clones hold approximately 5.9% of the sample.

Collaborating institutions collected whole blood in K2EDTA tubes following their own protocols. For TCRbeta analysis, collaborators shipped samples in one of three forms: frozen whole blood, isolated PBMCs, or DNA extracted from either of those sample types. With regard to this clone: It lacks a known antigen. No qualities accompany the bases; no much larger clone lies one base away.

The TCR originated in a man between 60 and 70 years old with acute or convalescent COVID-19. The sequence is built from TRBV24-1 and TRBJ2-5; TRBD1 lines up with 8 middle nucleotides. Specimen: peripheral blood. The CDR3 region has the sequence CATSDLDRGQGETQYF. Here is the DNA: TGTGCCACCAGTGATTTGGACAGGGGCCAGGGAGAGACCCAGTACTTC.